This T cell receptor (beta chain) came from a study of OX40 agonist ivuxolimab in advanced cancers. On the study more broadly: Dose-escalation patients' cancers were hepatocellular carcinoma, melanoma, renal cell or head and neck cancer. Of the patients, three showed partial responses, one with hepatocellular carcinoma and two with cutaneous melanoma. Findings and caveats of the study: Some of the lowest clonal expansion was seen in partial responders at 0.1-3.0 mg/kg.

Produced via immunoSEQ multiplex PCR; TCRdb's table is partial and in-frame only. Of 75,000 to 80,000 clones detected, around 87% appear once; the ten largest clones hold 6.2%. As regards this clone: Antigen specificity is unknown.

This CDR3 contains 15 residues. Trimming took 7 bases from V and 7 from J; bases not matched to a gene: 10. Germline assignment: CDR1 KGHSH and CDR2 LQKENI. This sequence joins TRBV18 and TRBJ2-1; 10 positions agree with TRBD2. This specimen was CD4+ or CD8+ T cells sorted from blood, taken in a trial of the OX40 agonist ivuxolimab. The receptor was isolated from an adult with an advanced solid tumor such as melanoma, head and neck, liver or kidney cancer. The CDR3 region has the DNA TGTGCCAGCTTAAGGCTAGCGGGGGCCATGAATGAGCAGTTCTTC. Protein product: CASLRLAGAMNEQFF. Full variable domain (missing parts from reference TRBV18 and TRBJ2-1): NAGVMQNPRHLVRRRGQEARLRCSPMKGHSHVYWYRQLPEEGLKFMVYLQKENIIDESGMPKERFSAEFPKEGPSILRIQQVVRGDSAAYFCASLRLAGAMNEQFFGPGTRLTVL.